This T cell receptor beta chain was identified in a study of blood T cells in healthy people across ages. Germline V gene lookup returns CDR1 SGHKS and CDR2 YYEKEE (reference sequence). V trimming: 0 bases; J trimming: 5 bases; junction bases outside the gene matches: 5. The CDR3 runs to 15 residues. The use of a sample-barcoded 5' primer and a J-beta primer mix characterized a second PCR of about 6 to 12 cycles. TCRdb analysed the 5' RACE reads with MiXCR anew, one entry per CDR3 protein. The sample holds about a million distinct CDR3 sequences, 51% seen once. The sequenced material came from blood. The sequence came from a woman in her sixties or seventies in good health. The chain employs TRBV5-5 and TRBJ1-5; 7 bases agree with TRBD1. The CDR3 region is CASSLDWDSYQPQHF. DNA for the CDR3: TGTGCCAGCAGCTTGGATTGGGACAGCTATCAGCCCCAGCATTTT.